A selection of T cell receptor beta chains follows, all from one sample in a study of blood T cell repertoires in COVID-19. The assay was immunoSEQ multiplex PCR, and TCRdb's table has in-frame clones only and misses some. The sample yields more than 120,000 clones, roughly 89% seen once. The source material was peripheral blood. Receptor source: a woman between 45 and 65 years old with active or convalescent COVID-19. Each CDR3 is given with its conserved first and last residue. The D gene is left open where the match is weak. Rows may omit the clone size; those that give it use once, few, many or a size class.

.,.,TRBJ2-5,TRBV9,CASSPSSVRETQYF,TGTGCCAGCAGCCCAAGTTCTGTGCGGGAGACCCAGTACTTC
.,TRBD1,TRBJ2-7,TRBV18,CASSSGQASYEQYF,TGTGCCAGCTCATCTGGACAGGCGAGCTACGAGCAGTACTTC
.,.,TRBJ2-1,TRBV5-5,CASSLGGMYNEQFF,TGTGCCAGCAGCTTGGGCGGAATGTATAATGAGCAGTTCTTC
.,TRBD1,TRBJ2-1,TRBV3-1/TRBV3-2,CASSQEKGGPPYNEQFF,TGTGCCAGCAGCCAAGAAAAAGGGGGCCCTCCCTACAATGAGCAGTTCTTC
.,.,TRBJ1-2,TRBV30,CAWSRTRGDYGYTF,TGTGCCTGGAGTAGGACCCGCGGGGACTATGGCTACACCTTC
.,.,TRBJ1-1,TRBV6-5,CASSYSGVTEAFF,TGTGCCAGCAGTTACTCCGGGGTAACTGAAGCTTTCTTT
.,TRBD2,TRBJ2-1,TRBV7-9,CASSLTSGSRNEQFF,TGTGCCAGCAGCCTGACTAGCGGGAGTCGGAATGAGCAGTTCTTC
.,TRBD1,TRBJ2-1,TRBV3-1/TRBV3-2,CASSPDRALGEQFF,TGTGCCAGCAGCCCGGACAGGGCGTTAGGTGAGCAGTTCTTC
.,.,TRBJ2-3,TRBV6-4,CASSDSGGEADTQYF,TGTGCCAGCAGTGACTCTGGCGGGGAGGCAGATACGCAGTATTTT
.,.,TRBJ1-6,TRBV15,CATSREAGPLHF,TGTGCCACCAGCAGAGAGGCGGGACCCCTCCACTTT
.,.,TRBJ1-6,TRBV6-1,CASSEGQVASPLHF,TGTGCCAGCAGTGAAGGTCAGGTGGCTTCACCCCTCCACTTT
.,TRBD1,TRBJ2-4,TRBV29-1,CSVEDRGLAKNIQYF,TGCAGCGTTGAAGATAGGGGGCTAGCCAAAAACATTCAGTACTTC
.,TRBD2,TRBJ2-1,TRBV19,CASSIGASGRNEQFF,TGTGCCAGTAGTATAGGGGCTAGCGGGAGGAATGAGCAGTTCTTC
.,TRBD1,TRBJ2-1,TRBV29-1,CSPEGAGLPVEQFF,TGCAGCCCCGAGGGGGCAGGGCTACCTGTTGAGCAGTTCTTC
.,TRBD1,TRBJ1-1,TRBV9,CASSVGPSGQASQAFF,TGTGCCAGCAGCGTAGGGCCCTCGGGACAGGCCTCCCAAGCTTTCTTT
.,.,TRBJ2-5,TRBV6-5,CASSYSLRETQYF,TGTGCCAGCAGTTACTCGCTGAGGGAGACCCAGTACTTC
.,TRBD2,TRBJ2-3,TRBV4-1,CASSQGAELAGVTQYF,TGCGCCAGCAGCCAAGGGGCGGAACTAGCGGGAGTTACGCAGTATTTT
.,.,TRBJ1-4,TRBV11-2,CASSGLRREKLFF,TGTGCCAGCAGTGGACTCAGGCGGGAAAAACTGTTTTTT
.,.,TRBJ1-1,TRBV21-1,CASSKELGTGGVREAFF,TGTGCCAGCAGCAAGGAGCTGGGAACAGGCGGGGTGCGGGAAGCTTTCTTT
few,.,TRBJ2-5,TRBV7-3,CASSRSGAYSETQYF,TGTGCCAGCAGCCGGTCAGGGGCATATTCAGAGACCCAGTACTTC
.,TRBD1,TRBJ1-4,TRBV7-2,CASSRGTVEKLFF,TGTGCCAGCAGCCGGGGGACAGTTGAAAAACTGTTTTTT
.,.,TRBJ2-1,TRBV27,CASSSRLVRGNEQFF,TGTGCCAGCAGTTCACGACTAGTAAGGGGCAATGAGCAGTTCTTC
.,TRBD2,TRBJ2-5,TRBV4-2,CASSQSSGGASSETQYF,TGTGCCAGCAGCCAATCAAGCGGGGGGGCATCATCAGAGACCCAGTACTTC
.,.,TRBJ2-2,TRBV3-1/TRBV3-2,CASHSRANTGELFF,TGTGCCAGCCATTCGAGGGCTAACACCGGGGAGCTGTTTTTT
.,.,TRBJ2-3,TRBV6-5,CASSQQGFATQYF,TGTGCCAGCAGTCAACAGGGTTTTGCTACGCAGTATTTT
.,.,TRBJ1-4,TRBV30,CAWSRGEGSNEKLFF,TGTGCCTGGAGTCGCGGGGAAGGATCGAATGAAAAACTGTTTTTT
.,TRBD1,TRBJ1-2,TRBV18,CASSPDRGLGYTF,TGTGCCAGCTCACCGGACAGGGGCCTTGGCTACACCTTC
.,.,TRBJ2-1,TRBV12-3/TRBV12-4,CASSLGPWEQFF,TGTGCCAGCAGTCTAGGGCCGTGGGAGCAGTTCTTC
.,.,TRBJ2-3,TRBV27,CASSSGQGIDTQYF,TGTGCCAGCAGCTCAGGGCAGGGGATAGATACGCAGTATTTT
once,.,TRBJ2-1,TRBV7-9,CASSFYSSGIRYNEQFF,TGTGCCAGCAGCTTCTATTCGTCGGGAATTAGATACAATGAGCAGTTCTTC
.,.,TRBJ1-1,TRBV6-5,CASSYSRDTEAFF,TGTGCCAGCAGTTACTCCCGGGACACTGAAGCTTTCTTT
.,TRBD1,TRBJ1-2,TRBV6-5,CASTHRDSINYGYTF,TGTGCCAGTACCCATCGGGACAGCATTAACTATGGCTACACCTTC
.,.,TRBJ1-5,TRBV18,CASKEGNQPQHF,TGTGCCAGTAAGGAGGGCAATCAGCCCCAGCATTTT
.,TRBD1,TRBJ2-3,TRBV7-8,CASSIGTARDTQYF,TGTGCCAGCAGCATTGGGACAGCCAGAGATACGCAGTATTTT
once,.,TRBJ1-5,TRBV2,CASSFAGGQNQPQHF,TGTGCCAGCAGTTTCGCCGGGGGTCAAAATCAGCCCCAGCATTTT
.,.,TRBJ1-2,TRBV11-3,CASSGQNYGYTF,TGTGCCAGTTCGGGACAAAACTATGGCTACACCTTC
.,.,TRBJ2-4,TRBV7-8,CASSPSVNIQYF,TGTGCCAGCAGCCCAAGCGTAAACATTCAGTACTTC
.,TRBD1,TRBJ1-5,TRBV5-1,CASSLGQGVNQPQHF,TGCGCCAGCAGCCTTGGACAGGGGGTCAATCAGCCCCAGCATTTT
.,.,TRBJ2-1,TRBV5-6,CASSLAGPPGNEQFF,TGTGCCAGCAGCTTGGCGGGTCCCCCGGGGAATGAGCAGTTCTTC
.,.,TRBJ2-1,TRBV18,CASSQSDNEQFF,TGTGCCAGCTCACAGAGCGATAATGAGCAGTTCTTC
few,.,TRBJ2-7,TRBV7-2,CASSSAYEQYF,TGTGCCAGCAGCTCAGCCTACGAGCAGTACTTC
many,.,TRBJ2-7,TRBV18,CASSFLTGPLGEQYF,TGTGCCAGCTCATTCTTGACAGGTCCCCTAGGGGAGCAGTACTTC
.,TRBD1,TRBJ1-4,TRBV7-2,CASSLAPWDRRDLLLEKLFF,TGTGCCAGCAGCTTAGCCCCATGGGACAGGCGGGATTTACTTTTGGAAAAACTGTTTTTT
.,.,TRBJ2-3,TRBV6-5,CASRQWTSTDTQYF,TGTGCCAGCAGACAGTGGACTAGCACAGATACGCAGTATTTT
.,.,TRBJ2-3,TRBV5-1,CASSRDRLSTDTQYF,TGCGCCAGCAGCCGCGACAGGCTCTCTACAGATACGCAGTATTTT
.,.,TRBJ1-1,TRBV12-5,CASGLGEMNTEAFF,TGTGCTAGTGGTTTGGGCGAAATGAACACTGAAGCTTTCTTT